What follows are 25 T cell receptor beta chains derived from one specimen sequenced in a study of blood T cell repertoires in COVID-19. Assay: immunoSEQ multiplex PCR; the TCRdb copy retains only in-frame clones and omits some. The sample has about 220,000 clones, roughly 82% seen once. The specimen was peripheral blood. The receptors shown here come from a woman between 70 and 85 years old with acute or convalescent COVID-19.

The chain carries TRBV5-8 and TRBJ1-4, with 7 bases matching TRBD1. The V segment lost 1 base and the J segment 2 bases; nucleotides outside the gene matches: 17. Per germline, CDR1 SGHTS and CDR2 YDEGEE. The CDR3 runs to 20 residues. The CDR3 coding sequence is TGTGCCAGCAGCTTGCATGTCGGGACAGTCGTTCGGTCTACTAATGAAAAACTGTTTTTT. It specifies CASSLHVGTVVRSTNEKLFF. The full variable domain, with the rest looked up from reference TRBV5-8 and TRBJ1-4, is EAGVTQSPTHLIKTRGQQATLRCSPISGHTSVYWYQQALGLGLQFLLWYDEGEERNRGNFPPRFSGRQFPNYSSELNVNALELEDSALYLCASSLHVGTVVRSTNEKLFFGSGTQLSVL.

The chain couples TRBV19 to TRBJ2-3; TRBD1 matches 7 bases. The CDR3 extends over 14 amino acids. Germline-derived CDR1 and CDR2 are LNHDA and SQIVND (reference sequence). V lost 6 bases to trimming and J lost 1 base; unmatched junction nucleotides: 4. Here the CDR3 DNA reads TGTGCCAGTAGCCGACAGGGAGGCACAGATACGCAGTATTTT. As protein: CASSRQGGTDTQYF. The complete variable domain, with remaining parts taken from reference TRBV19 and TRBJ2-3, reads DGGITQSPKYLFRKEGQNVTLSCEQNLNHDAMYWYRQDPGQGLRLIYYSQIVNDFQKGDIAEGYSVSREKKESFPLTVTSAQKNPTAFYLCASSRQGGTDTQYFGPGTRLTVL.

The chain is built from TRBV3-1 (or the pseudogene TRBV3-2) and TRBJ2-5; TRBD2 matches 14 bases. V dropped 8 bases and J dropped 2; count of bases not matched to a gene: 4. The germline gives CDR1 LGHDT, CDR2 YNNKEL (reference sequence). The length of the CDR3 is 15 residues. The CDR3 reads CASGGLAGVQETQYF. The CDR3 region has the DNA TGTGCCAGCGGGGGACTAGCGGGGGTGCAAGAGACCCAGTACTTC.

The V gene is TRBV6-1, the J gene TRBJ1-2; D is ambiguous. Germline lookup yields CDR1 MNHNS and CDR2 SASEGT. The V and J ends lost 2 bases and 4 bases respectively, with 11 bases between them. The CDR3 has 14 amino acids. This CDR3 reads CASSEREGLYGYTF. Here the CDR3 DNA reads TGTGCCAGCAGTGAACGCGAGGGCCTCTATGGCTACACCTTC.

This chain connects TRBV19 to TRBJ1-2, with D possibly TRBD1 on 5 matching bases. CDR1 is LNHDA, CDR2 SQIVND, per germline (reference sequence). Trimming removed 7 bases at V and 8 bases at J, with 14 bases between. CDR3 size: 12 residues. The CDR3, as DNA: TGTGCCAGTAACAACAGGCGTATGGGCTACACCTTC. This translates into CASNNRRMGYTF.

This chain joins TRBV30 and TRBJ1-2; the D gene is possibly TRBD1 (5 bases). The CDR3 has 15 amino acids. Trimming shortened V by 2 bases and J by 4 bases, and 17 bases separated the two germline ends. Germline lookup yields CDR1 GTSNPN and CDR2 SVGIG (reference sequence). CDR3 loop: CAWSQGVAGIYGYTF. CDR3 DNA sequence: TGTGCCTGGAGTCAAGGGGTAGCAGGGATCTATGGCTACACCTTC.

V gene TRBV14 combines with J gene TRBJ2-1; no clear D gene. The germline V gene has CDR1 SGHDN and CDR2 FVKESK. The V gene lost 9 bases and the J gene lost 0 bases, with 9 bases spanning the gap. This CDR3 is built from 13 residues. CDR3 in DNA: TGTGCCAGTTCGGAGTACTCCTACAATGAGCAGTTCTTC. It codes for CASSEYSYNEQFF.

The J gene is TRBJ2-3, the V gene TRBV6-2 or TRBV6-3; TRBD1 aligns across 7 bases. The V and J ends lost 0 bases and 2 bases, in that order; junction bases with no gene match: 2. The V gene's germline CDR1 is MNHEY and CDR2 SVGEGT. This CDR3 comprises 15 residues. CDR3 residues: CASSYSTGSTDTQYF. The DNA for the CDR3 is TGTGCCAGCAGTTACTCGACAGGGTCCACAGATACGCAGTATTTT.

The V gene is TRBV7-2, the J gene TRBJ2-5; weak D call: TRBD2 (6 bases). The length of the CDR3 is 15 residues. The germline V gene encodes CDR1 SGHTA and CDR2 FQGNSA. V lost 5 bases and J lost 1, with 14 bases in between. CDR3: CASSNGAGSQETQYF. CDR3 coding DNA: TGTGCCAGCAGCAACGGGGCCGGGAGCCAAGAGACCCAGTACTTC.

The chain's CDR3 is CASSRGQENTEAFF. CDR3 nucleotides: TGCGCCAGCAGCCGCGGACAGGAGAACACTGAAGCTTTCTTT. This chain joins TRBV5-1 and TRBJ1-1; 7 nucleotides line up with TRBD1. J was trimmed by 1 base and V by 4 bases; bases with no gene match: 4. Germline assignment: CDR1 SGHRS and CDR2 YFSETQ. The CDR3 consists of 14 residues.

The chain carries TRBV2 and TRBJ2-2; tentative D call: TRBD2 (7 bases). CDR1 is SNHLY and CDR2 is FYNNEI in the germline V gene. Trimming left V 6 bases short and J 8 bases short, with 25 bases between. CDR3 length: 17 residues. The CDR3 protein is CASRIRGGAKKVGELFF. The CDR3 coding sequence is TGTGCCAGCAGAATCCGAGGGGGGGCCAAAAAAGTAGGGGAGCTGTTTTTT.

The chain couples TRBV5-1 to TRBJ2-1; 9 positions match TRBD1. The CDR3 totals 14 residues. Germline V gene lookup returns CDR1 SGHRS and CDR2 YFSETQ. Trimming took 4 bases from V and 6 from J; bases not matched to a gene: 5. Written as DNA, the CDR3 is TGCGCCAGCAGCATGGACAGGGGACCCAATGAGCAGTTCTTC. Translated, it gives CASSMDRGPNEQFF.

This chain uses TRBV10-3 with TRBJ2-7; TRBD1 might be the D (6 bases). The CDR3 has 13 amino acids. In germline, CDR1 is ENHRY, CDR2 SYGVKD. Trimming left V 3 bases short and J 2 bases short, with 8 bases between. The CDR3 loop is CAISEQGTYEQYF. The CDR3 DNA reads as TGTGCCATCAGTGAACAGGGCACCTACGAGCAGTACTTC.

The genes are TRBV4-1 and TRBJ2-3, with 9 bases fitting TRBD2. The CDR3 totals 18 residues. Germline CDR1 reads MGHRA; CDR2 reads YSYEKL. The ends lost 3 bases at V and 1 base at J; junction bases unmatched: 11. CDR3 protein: CASSQAGLAGPRTDTQYF. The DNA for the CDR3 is TGCGCCAGCAGCCAGGCTGGGCTAGCGGGGCCTCGCACAGATACGCAGTATTTT.

CDR3 nucleotide sequence: TGTGCCAGCAGCCGCTCAGGGTTCGCTGAAGCTTTCTTT. This encodes CASSRSGFAEAFF. The V call is TRBV7-2, the J call TRBJ1-1; the D gene is possibly TRBD1 (5 bases). Trimming cost V 5 bases and J 6 bases, with 13 bases left between them. This CDR3 contains 13 residues. Germline V lookup: CDR1 SGHTA, CDR2 FQGNSA.

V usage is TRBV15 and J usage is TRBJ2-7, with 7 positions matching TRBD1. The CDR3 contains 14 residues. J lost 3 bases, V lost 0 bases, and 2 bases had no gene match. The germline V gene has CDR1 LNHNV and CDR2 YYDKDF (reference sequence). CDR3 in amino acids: CATSRDTGDYEQYF. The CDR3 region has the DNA TGTGCCACCAGCAGAGATACAGGGGACTACGAGCAGTACTTC.

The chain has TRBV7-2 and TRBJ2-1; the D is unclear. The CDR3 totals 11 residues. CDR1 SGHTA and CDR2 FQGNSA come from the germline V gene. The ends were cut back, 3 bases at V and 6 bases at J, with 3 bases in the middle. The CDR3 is CASSFINEQFF. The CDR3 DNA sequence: TGTGCCAGCAGCTTCATCAATGAGCAGTTCTTC. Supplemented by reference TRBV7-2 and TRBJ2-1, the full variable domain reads GAGVSQSPSNKVTEKGKDVELRCDPISGHTALYWYRQSLGQGLEFLIYFQGNSAPDKSGLPSDRFSAERTGGSVSTLTIQRTQQEDSAVYLCASSFINEQFFGPGTRLTVL.

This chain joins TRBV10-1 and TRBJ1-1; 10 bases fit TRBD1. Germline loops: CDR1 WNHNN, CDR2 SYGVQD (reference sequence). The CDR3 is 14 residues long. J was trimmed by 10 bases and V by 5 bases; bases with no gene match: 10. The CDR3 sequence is CASSKTGGSSGAFF. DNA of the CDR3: TGCGCCAGCAGTAAGACAGGGGGCTCTAGCGGAGCTTTCTTT.

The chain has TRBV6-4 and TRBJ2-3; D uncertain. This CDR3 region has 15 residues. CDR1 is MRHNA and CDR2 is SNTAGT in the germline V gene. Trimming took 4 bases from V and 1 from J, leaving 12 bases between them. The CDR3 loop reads CASSVSGYGTDTQYF. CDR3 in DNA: TGTGCCAGCAGTGTGTCCGGGTACGGCACAGATACGCAGTATTTT.

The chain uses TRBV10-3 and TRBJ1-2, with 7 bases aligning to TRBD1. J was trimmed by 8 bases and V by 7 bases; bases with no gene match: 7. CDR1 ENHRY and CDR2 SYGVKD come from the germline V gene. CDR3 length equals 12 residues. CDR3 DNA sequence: TGTGCCATCAAAACAGGGGCGGGAGGCTACACCTTC. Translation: CAIKTGAGGYTF.

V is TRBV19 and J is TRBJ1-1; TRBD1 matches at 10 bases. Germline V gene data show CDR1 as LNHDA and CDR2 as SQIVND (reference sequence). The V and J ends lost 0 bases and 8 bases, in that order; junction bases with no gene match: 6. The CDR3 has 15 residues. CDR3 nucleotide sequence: TGTGCCAGTAGTATAGATCCCCAGACAGGGGGCGAAGCTTTCTTT. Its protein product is CASSIDPQTGGEAFF.

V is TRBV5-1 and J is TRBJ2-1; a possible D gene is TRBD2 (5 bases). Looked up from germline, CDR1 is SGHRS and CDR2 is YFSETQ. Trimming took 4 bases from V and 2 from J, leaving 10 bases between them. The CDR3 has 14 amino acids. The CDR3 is CASSLDGAYNEQFF. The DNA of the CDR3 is TGCGCCAGCAGCCTTGACGGGGCCTACAATGAGCAGTTCTTC.

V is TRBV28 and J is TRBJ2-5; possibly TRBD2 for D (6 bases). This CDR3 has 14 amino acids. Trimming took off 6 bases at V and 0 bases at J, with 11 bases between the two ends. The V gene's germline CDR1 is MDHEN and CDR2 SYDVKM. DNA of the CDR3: TGTGCCAGCAGCCGTAGCGGACACCAAGAGACCCAGTACTTC. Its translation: CASSRSGHQETQYF.

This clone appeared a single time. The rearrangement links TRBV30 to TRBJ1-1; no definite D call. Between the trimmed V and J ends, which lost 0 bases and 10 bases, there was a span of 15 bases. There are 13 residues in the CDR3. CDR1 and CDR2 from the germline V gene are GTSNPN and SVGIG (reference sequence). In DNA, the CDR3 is TGTGCCTGGAGTGTCTTGTCTTTGGAGAGAGCTTTCTTT. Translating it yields CAWSVLSLERAFF.

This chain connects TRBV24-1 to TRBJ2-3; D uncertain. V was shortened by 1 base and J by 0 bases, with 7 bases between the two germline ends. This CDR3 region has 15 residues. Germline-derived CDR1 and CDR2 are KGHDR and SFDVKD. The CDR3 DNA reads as TGTGCCACCAGTGATTTTCGGTCTAGCACAGATACGCAGTATTTT. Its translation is CATSDFRSSTDTQYF.